Included here is one T cell receptor (beta chain) sequence, with context. The antigen is unknown. Researchers ran the PCR with 60 Vbeta and 13 Jbeta primers. Some clones are missing from TCRdb's copy, which holds only in-frame ones; the method was immunoSEQ multiplex PCR. The sample includes about 110,000 clones, 74% of them seen just once. This sample is part of a study of cytomegalovirus exposure and HLA in healthy donors. General study points: On later analysis, the bulk of CMV-associated TCR beta chains appeared to be HLA-restricted. The investigators catalogued 150 to 200 TCR beta chains as cytomegalovirus-associated. Later analysis associated a missense DCLRE1C variant with TCR beta V- and J-gene trimming.

The receptor's source is a man aged 50-59 years in good health and CMV-seropositive. Material: PBMCs.

DNA of the CDR3: TGTGCCAGCTCACCGCCCCAGTTAGAGACCCAGTACTTC. Amino acid sequence: CASSPPQLETQYF. This sequence joins TRBV18 and TRBJ2-5; D is undetermined. Per the germline V gene, CDR1 is KGHSH and CDR2 is LQKENI. The CDR3 length is 13 residues. V was trimmed by 3 bases and J by 4 bases, leaving 9 bases between them.